Shown below are 25 T cell receptor beta chains from a single sample sequenced in a study of beta chain features in type 1 diabetes. The study, taken as a whole, reports: Type 1 diabetes patients had TCRB CDR3s that were shorter (moderately but significantly so) in all four CD4+ subsets.

The antigens of these receptors remain unknown. The study reverse transcribed the entire isolated RNA, so it sequenced expressed TCRB transcripts. Libraries were prepared by immunoSEQ multiplex PCR; TCRdb keeps only in-frame clonotypes and omits some of them. Here the sample spans hundreds of thousands of clones, roughly an eighth being singletons. Sequenced input: naive CD4+ T cells from blood. The receptors derive from a man aged 18-30 years with type 1 diabetes.

The genes are TRBV2 and TRBJ2-5, with D possibly called TRBD1 or TRBD2 (5 bases each). Germline V gene sequence: CDR1 SNHLY, CDR2 FYNNEI. The length of the CDR3 is 14 residues. V lost 7 bases to trimming and J lost 4 bases, with 16 bases between them. CDR3 nucleotide sequence: TGTGCCAGCACCCCGAGGGGTAGTAGAGAGACCCAGTACTTC. Translating gives CASTPRGSRETQYF.

This clone occurred a few times. This sequence joins TRBV5-1 and TRBJ2-1; TRBD2 matches at 7 bases. CDR3 length: 12 amino acids. Germline V lookup: CDR1 SGHRS, CDR2 YFSETQ. J was trimmed by 9 bases and V by 5 bases; bases with no gene match: 5. The CDR3 is CASRREGFEQFF. DNA of the CDR3: TGCGCCAGCAGAAGGGAGGGGTTTGAGCAGTTCTTC.

This sequence joins TRBV6-5 and TRBJ2-3, with 9 bases fitting TRBD2. Germline CDR1 MNHEY, CDR2 SVGAGI. CDR3 size: 13 residues. Trimming cost V 2 bases and J 8 bases; bases outside gene matches: 2. The CDR3 spells CASSYGGLATQYF. Written as DNA, the CDR3 is TGTGCCAGCAGTTACGGGGGACTAGCTACGCAGTATTTT.

The genes are TRBV5-1 and TRBJ2-5; 8 bases agree with TRBD1. With V trimmed by 1 base and J by 5 bases, 4 bases remained unmatched. The CDR3 spans 14 residues. From germline, CDR1 is SGHRS and CDR2 YFSETQ. In DNA, the CDR3 is TGCGCCAGCAGCTTGCTGTACAGGGGGGAGACCCAGTACTTC. This encodes CASSLLYRGETQYF.

V gene TRBV5-1 combines with J gene TRBJ2-1, with D unresolved. Germline CDR1 is SGHRS and CDR2 is YFSETQ. V was shortened by 4 bases and J by 5 bases, with 7 bases between the two germline ends. This CDR3 region has 12 residues. DNA of the CDR3: TGCGCCAGCAGCCCCTATGACAATGAGCAGTTCTTC. Its translation: CASSPYDNEQFF.

This clone occurred a few times. The V call is TRBV10-3, the J call TRBJ1-1; D unclear. The V gene lost 8 bases and the J gene lost 0 bases, with 10 bases spanning the gap. This CDR3 region has 13 residues. Germline CDR1 ENHRY, CDR2 SYGVKD. CDR3 bases: TGTGCCATCGCCCCTGGGCTGAACACTGAAGCTTTCTTT. It encodes CAIAPGLNTEAFF.

The chain uses TRBV5-4 and TRBJ2-5, with D maybe TRBD1 (5 bases). Germline-derived CDR1 and CDR2 are SGHNT and YYREEE (reference sequence). The CDR3 sequence is 14 residues long. V was clipped by 4 bases and J by 5 bases, with 15 bases between them. DNA for the CDR3: TGTGCCAGCAGCAGGGCTACAGGTCAGGAGACCCAGTACTTC. This translates into CASSRATGQETQYF.

This clone was observed a few times. The genes are TRBV30 and TRBJ2-7; a possible D gene is TRBD2 (5 bases). This CDR3 spans 15 amino acids. Germline lookup yields CDR1 GTSNPN and CDR2 SVGIG (reference sequence). Trimming pared 2 bases from V and 0 bases from J, leaving 14 bases between. The CDR3 reads CAWSFRTRSSYEQYF. The CDR3 DNA sequence: TGTGCCTGGAGTTTCAGGACTCGGAGCTCCTACGAGCAGTACTTC.

A few counts support this clone. The rearrangement links TRBV2 to TRBJ2-7; possibly TRBD1 for D (6 bases). In germline, CDR1 is SNHLY, CDR2 FYNNEI. With 6 bases removed from V and 3 bases from J, the gap between germline ends came to 12 bases. This CDR3 is built from 13 residues. CDR3: CASSIGQIYEQYF. Written as DNA, the CDR3 is TGTGCCAGCAGCATTGGACAGATCTACGAGCAGTACTTC. Full variable domain (outside the CDR3, taken from reference TRBV2 and TRBJ2-7): EPEVTQTPSHQVTQMGQEVILRCVPISNHLYFYWYRQILGQKVEFLVSFYNNEISEKSEIFDDQFSVERPDGSNFTLKIRSTKLEDSAMYFCASSIGQIYEQYFGPGTRLTVT.

Only a few counts were recorded for this clone. At the DNA level, this CDR3 is encoded by other sequences in the same sample as well. The chain couples TRBV9 to TRBJ1-1; D gene unclear. Germline CDR1 SGDLS, CDR2 YYNGEE. Trimming stripped 0 bases from V and 1 base from J, with 7 bases between. This CDR3 has 14 residues. CDR3 amino acids: CASSVGTGNTEAFF. Here the CDR3 DNA reads TGTGCCAGCAGCGTAGGGACGGGGAACACTGAAGCTTTCTTT.

This clone turned up a few times. This chain joins TRBV6-1 and TRBJ2-7, with 8 nucleotides matching TRBD1. CDR1 is MNHNS and CDR2 is SASEGT in the germline V gene. The CDR3 is 17 residues long. V trimming: 3 bases; J trimming: 1 base; junction bases outside the gene matches: 11. CDR3 in DNA: TGTGCCAGCAGTGACCTCCACCCGGGACAGGCGTCCTACGAGCAGTACTTC. This codes for CASSDLHPGQASYEQYF.

This chain links TRBV28 with TRBJ1-2; a possible D gene is TRBD1 (5 bases). Germline V lookup: CDR1 MDHEN, CDR2 SYDVKM. The CDR3 totals 12 residues. With 7 bases removed from V and 2 bases from J, the gap between germline ends came to 8 bases. CDR3 DNA sequence: TGTGCCAGCATACAGGCGAACTATGGCTACACCTTC. Protein product: CASIQANYGYTF.

This chain connects TRBV7-2 to TRBJ1-5, with unresolved D. The CDR3 consists of 13 residues. The germline V and J ends were trimmed by 0 bases and 8 bases, with 8 bases remaining between them. The V gene's germline CDR1 is SGHTA and CDR2 FQGNSA. Here the CDR3 DNA reads TGTGCCAGCAGCTTAGCGCATGGGGAGCCCCAGCATTTT. It specifies CASSLAHGEPQHF.

This clone has a handful of counts. V gene TRBV30 combines with J gene TRBJ2-2, with 8 positions matching TRBD1. CDR3 length equals 14 residues. The V segment lost 8 bases and the J segment 3 bases; nucleotides outside the gene matches: 8. Germline V gene data show CDR1 as GTSNPN and CDR2 as SVGIG (reference sequence). The DNA of the CDR3 is TGTGCCCGACCTGACAGGGGAGACACCGGGGAGCTGTTTTTT. Residues: CARPDRGDTGELFF.

This clone was seen a handful of times. The CDR3 region is CASSLPGGEDTQYF. CDR3 bases: TGTGCCAGCAGTTTACCCGGGGGCGAAGATACGCAGTATTTT. The V gene is TRBV28, the J gene TRBJ2-3, with D perhaps given as TRBD1 or TRBD2 (6 bases each). CDR3 length equals 14 residues. From germline, CDR1 is MDHEN and CDR2 SYDVKM. V lost 2 bases to trimming and J lost 5 bases, with 11 bases between them.

This clone appeared a few times. Other nucleotide sequences from this sample produce the same CDR3. This chain uses TRBV30 with TRBJ2-1, with D unclear. With 2 bases removed from V and 2 bases from J, the gap between germline ends came to 4 bases. The germline CDR1 and CDR2 sequences are GTSNPN and SVGIG (reference sequence). The CDR3 covers 12 residues. CDR3: CAWSPPYNEQFF. The CDR3 DNA sequence: TGTGCCTGGAGTCCGCCCTACAATGAGCAGTTCTTC.

Only a few counts were recorded for this clone. This chain connects TRBV7-2 to TRBJ2-3, with D possibly being TRBD1 (6 bases). V was cut by 4 bases and J by 4 bases, with 21 bases left in between. Germline V gives CDR1 SGHTA, CDR2 FQGNSA. The CDR3 consists of 17 residues. CDR3 bases: TGTGCCAGCAGCTGGGCCCTCGGACCTCACAGGGCAGATACGCAGTATTTT. Encoded protein: CASSWALGPHRADTQYF.

This clone was detected only a few times. The V call is TRBV5-1, the J call TRBJ2-3; TRBD2 matches at 8 bases. This CDR3 region has 15 residues. The germline V gene has CDR1 SGHRS and CDR2 YFSETQ. V shed 6 bases, J shed 0 bases, and the junction held 6 bases outside the gene matches. The CDR3 sequence: CASTLGTRSTDTQYF. CDR3 nucleotides: TGCGCCAGCACCCTAGGGACTAGAAGCACAGATACGCAGTATTTT.

CDR3 amino acids: CASSPIGGNTEAFF. DNA of the CDR3: TGCGCCAGCAGCCCCATCGGCGGGAACACTGAAGCTTTCTTT. The rearrangement links TRBV4-3 to TRBJ1-1; D is unresolved. Germline V gene sequence: CDR1 LGHNA, CDR2 YSLEER. Trimming cost V 4 bases and J 1 base, with 10 bases left between them. The CDR3 length is 14 residues.

This chain uses TRBV28 with TRBJ2-2, with 7 bases fitting TRBD2. There are 15 residues in the CDR3. After removal of 5 bases from V and 4 bases from J, the junction contained 7 bases not matched to a gene. Germline values: CDR1 MDHEN, CDR2 SYDVKM. Here the CDR3 DNA reads TGTGCCAGCAGTCCCACTAGCGTTGGCACCGGGGAGCTGTTTTTT. Its protein product is CASSPTSVGTGELFF.

V gene TRBV7-3 combines with J gene TRBJ2-7, with D maybe TRBD1 (6 bases). V was clipped by 5 bases and J by 5 bases, with 19 bases between them. The CDR3 is 15 residues long. Germline CDR1 and CDR2: SGHTA and FQGTGA. The CDR3 nucleotides read TGTGCCAGCAGCCCTCAGACCGGGACAAGCCACGAGCAGTACTTC. It yields the protein CASSPQTGTSHEQYF.

This rearrangement joins TRBV5-4 to TRBJ2-2; TRBD2 matches 14 bases. V dropped 3 bases and J dropped 4; count of bases not matched to a gene: 5. CDR1 is SGHNT, CDR2 YYREEE, per germline (reference sequence). CDR3 size: 17 residues. The CDR3 DNA is TGTGCCAGCAGCTCCGCCGGGACTAGCGGGAGCACCGGGGAGCTGTTTTTT. Its protein product is CASSSAGTSGSTGELFF.

This clone appeared a few times. This chain uses TRBV2 with TRBJ1-6; possibly TRBD1 for D (5 bases). The CDR3 contains 13 residues. V was cut by 8 bases and J by 9 bases, with 14 bases left in between. From germline, CDR1 is SNHLY and CDR2 FYNNEI. The CDR3 sequence is CASDTLGGSPLHF. The CDR3 DNA reads as TGTGCCAGCGACACCTTGGGGGGTTCACCCCTCCACTTT.

This clone was recorded a few times. The chain is built from TRBV30 and TRBJ2-2; the D gene could be TRBD1 or TRBD2 (6 bases each). The CDR3 runs 15 residues. Trimming pared 4 bases from V and 4 bases from J, leaving 16 bases between. Germline loops: CDR1 GTSNPN, CDR2 SVGIG (reference sequence). The CDR3 DNA sequence: TGTGCCTGGATGGTGGGGGGCGCCCCCACCGGGGAGCTGTTTTTT. The encoded protein is CAWMVGGAPTGELFF.

This clone was recorded a few times. The chain is built from TRBV15 and TRBJ2-7; the match to TRBD1 covers 7 bases. CDR1 and CDR2 from the germline V gene are LNHNV and YYDKDF (reference sequence). The V segment lost 0 bases and the J segment 3 bases; nucleotides outside the gene matches: 2. The CDR3 covers 14 residues. The CDR3 loop reads CATSRDRTGYEQYF. CDR3 sequence (DNA): TGTGCCACCAGCAGAGACAGGACAGGCTACGAGCAGTACTTC.